The 19 T cell receptor beta chains given below trace back to one sample, sequenced in a study of blood T cell repertoires in COVID-19. Here immunoSEQ multiplex PCR was the method, and the copy in TCRdb shows in-frame clones only, minus some. Altogether about 180,000 clones are present, over 75% being singletons, with the ten largest covering about 26%. Sequencing input: peripheral blood. The receptors derive from a woman in her 70s with acute or convalescent COVID-19.

This chain joins TRBV24-1 and TRBJ2-1, with TRBD2 matching over 7 bases. V dropped 3 bases and J dropped 1; count of bases not matched to a gene: 5. This CDR3 has 16 amino acids. Germline CDR1 reads KGHDR; CDR2 reads SFDVKD. CDR3 in amino acids: CATSDRLASSYNEQFF. The DNA of the CDR3 is TGTGCCACCAGTGATCGACTAGCTTCTTCCTACAATGAGCAGTTCTTC.

This clone was counted once. The chain uses TRBV2 and TRBJ2-1; D ambiguous. The CDR3 runs 13 residues. CDR1 and CDR2 from the germline V gene are SNHLY and FYNNEI. Trimming took 5 bases from V and 0 from J, leaving 5 bases between them. DNA for the CDR3: TGTGCCAGCAGTACGGGCTCCTACAATGAGCAGTTCTTC. As protein: CASSTGSYNEQFF.

The chain is built from TRBV9 and TRBJ1-6; 8 bases fit TRBD1. J gave up 7 bases and V 3 bases, and 6 bases lay outside the gene matches. The germline V gene has CDR1 SGDLS and CDR2 YYNGEE. CDR3 length equals 15 residues. For the CDR3, the DNA is TGTGCCAGCAGCGGCAGGGGGCGCGGAAATTCACCCCTCCACTTT. Encoded protein: CASSGRGRGNSPLHF.

This rearrangement joins TRBV21-1 to TRBJ2-5; TRBD1, the D gene given by the table, was not confirmed from the DNA. TRBV21-1 counts as a pseudogene. This CDR3 region has 15 residues. In nucleotides, the CDR3 is TGTGCCAGCAGCAATGTAGAGGACACACAAGAGACCCAGTACTTC. Encoded protein: CASSNVEDTQETQYF.

The rearrangement links TRBV27 to TRBJ2-3, with 11 bases identical to TRBD2. V lost 1 base and J lost 5; bases outside the gene matches: 5. CDR1 is MNHEY and CDR2 is SMNVEV in the germline V gene (reference sequence). The CDR3 consists of 16 residues. CDR3 sequence: CASSLFSGGGLDTQYF. The CDR3 bases are TGTGCCAGCAGTTTATTTAGCGGGGGGGGTTTAGATACGCAGTATTTT.

This chain uses TRBV9 with TRBJ2-1; no clear D. Trimming took 0 bases from V and 5 from J, leaving 6 bases between them. Germline V CDR1 and CDR2: SGDLS, YYNGEE. CDR3 length equals 13 residues. The CDR3: CASSVDANNEQFF. The CDR3 DNA follows: TGTGCCAGCAGCGTAGACGCGAACAATGAGCAGTTCTTC.

The chain links TRBV29-1 to TRBJ2-3; TRBD2 aligns across 14 bases. There are 20 residues in the CDR3. With V trimmed by 8 bases and J by 2 bases, 21 bases remained unmatched. Germline CDR1 reads SQVTM; CDR2 reads ANQGSEA. The CDR3 region is CSTRGDPTSGRGRATDTQYF. CDR3 nucleotides: TGCAGCACGAGGGGGGACCCGACTAGCGGGAGGGGTCGGGCCACAGATACGCAGTATTTT.

The rearrangement uses TRBV19 and TRBJ2-3, with 8 bases that match TRBD1. Germline V gene sequence: CDR1 LNHDA, CDR2 SQIVND (reference sequence). V was clipped by 6 bases and J by 5 bases; unmatched bases: 4. The CDR3 length is 13 residues. CDR3 DNA: TGTGCCAGTAGCCCGACAGGGGAAGATACGCAGTATTTT. This sequence encodes CASSPTGEDTQYF. The full variable domain, rest sourced from reference TRBV19 and TRBJ2-3, is DGGITQSPKYLFRKEGQNVTLSCEQNLNHDAMYWYRQDPGQGLRLIYYSQIVNDFQKGDIAEGYSVSREKKESFPLTVTSAQKNPTAFYLCASSPTGEDTQYFGPGTRLTVL.

V usage is TRBV25-1 and J usage is TRBJ1-1, with unresolved D. The CDR3 totals 14 residues. V lost 7 bases, J lost 0 bases, and 12 bases lay in between. Germline V lookup: CDR1 MGHDK, CDR2 SYGVNS. The CDR3 DNA reads as TGTGCCAGCACCCGAGGAAAAGTGAACACTGAAGCTTTCTTT. This sequence encodes CASTRGKVNTEAFF.

The rearrangement uses TRBV19 and TRBJ2-7; tentative D call: TRBD2 (6 bases). Per the germline V gene, CDR1 is LNHDA and CDR2 is SQIVND (reference sequence). This CDR3 has 15 residues. Trimming removed 4 bases at V and 0 bases at J, with 13 bases between. As DNA, the CDR3 is TGTGCCAGTAGTACCGGAGGGGCCAGCTCCTACGAGCAGTACTTC. It codes for CASSTGGASSYEQYF.

The V gene is TRBV28, the J gene TRBJ2-3; maybe TRBD2 (5 bases). CDR1 and CDR2 from the germline V gene are MDHEN and SYDVKM. The CDR3 contains 16 residues. Trimming stripped 2 bases from V and 9 bases from J, with 21 bases between. CDR3 nucleotide sequence: TGTGCCAGCAGTTTAAGTAAGAGGGCCCTCCGAGAAACGCAGTATTTT. Protein: CASSLSKRALRETQYF. The variable domain in full, with the rest retrieved from reference TRBV28 and TRBJ2-3, is DVKVTQSSRYLVKRTGEKVFLECVQDMDHENMFWYRQDPGLGLRLIYFSYDVKMKEKGDIPEGYSVSREKKERFSLILESASTNQTSMYLCASSLSKRALRETQYFGPGTRLTVL.

Written as DNA, the CDR3 is TGTGCCAGCAGCTTGCAACAGGACAGGGAAAACACTGAAGCTTTCTTT. Amino acid sequence: CASSLQQDRENTEAFF. The chain recombines TRBV5-4 with TRBJ1-1; 8 bases are a match to TRBD1. Germline V gene lookup returns CDR1 SGHNT and CDR2 YYREEE (reference sequence). The CDR3 spans 16 residues. V shed 1 base, J shed 2 bases, and the junction held 7 bases outside the gene matches.

The chain carries TRBV30 and TRBJ1-1; 7 bases agree with TRBD1. The junction had 18 bases not matched to a gene; V was cut back by 0 bases and J by 11 bases. The CDR3 length is 16 residues. The V gene's germline CDR1 is GTSNPN and CDR2 SVGIG (reference sequence). CDR3 DNA: TGTGCCTGGAGTGTACAGGGGTTAAGGTACGGTCTCTCGGCTTTCTTT. Amino acid sequence: CAWSVQGLRYGLSAFF. The whole variable domain, remainder taken from reference TRBV30 and TRBJ1-1, is SQTIHQWPATLVQPVGSPLSLECTVEGTSNPNLYWYRQAAGRGLQLLFYSVGIGQISSEVPQNLSASRPQDRQFILSSKKLLLSDSGFYLCAWSVQGLRYGLSAFFGQGTRLTVV.

This clone has a handful of counts. This chain joins TRBV5-4 and TRBJ2-1, with D perhaps matching TRBD1 (6 bases). The ends were cut back, 5 bases at V and 4 bases at J, with 16 bases in the middle. Germline CDR1 and CDR2: SGHNT and YYREEE (reference sequence). The CDR3 has 15 residues. The CDR3 region has the DNA TGTGCCAGCAGTTCTTTCAGGGGCGCATACAATGAGCAGTTCTTC. Amino acids: CASSSFRGAYNEQFF.

The chain carries TRBV6-2 or TRBV6-3 and TRBJ2-1, with 7 nucleotides matching TRBD2. J gave up 2 bases and V 3 bases, and 4 bases lay outside the gene matches. This CDR3 contains 15 residues. CDR1 is MNHEY and CDR2 is SVGEGT in the germline V gene. In DNA, the CDR3 is TGTGCCAGCAGTTATGGCGCGGGAGCCTACAATGAGCAGTTCTTC. This codes for CASSYGAGAYNEQFF.

The CDR3: CASKPTGATNEKLFF. The CDR3 nucleotides are TGCGCCAGCAAGCCGACAGGGGCAACTAATGAAAAACTGTTTTTT. V gene TRBV5-1 combines with J gene TRBJ1-4, with 8 positions matching TRBD1. The CDR3 is 15 residues long. V trimming: 6 bases; J trimming: 0 bases; junction bases outside the gene matches: 4. The germline V gene encodes CDR1 SGHRS and CDR2 YFSETQ.

The CDR3 region has the DNA TGTGCCAGCAGCTTAGCTTACCTCCGGGGAGATACGCAGTATTTT. Translated, it gives CASSLAYLRGDTQYF. The rearrangement joins TRBV7-8 to TRBJ2-3; D might be TRBD2 (5 bases). The CDR3 covers 15 residues. With 0 bases removed from V and 5 bases from J, the gap between germline ends came to 12 bases. Germline V gives CDR1 SGHVS, CDR2 FQNEAQ.

This sequence joins TRBV19 and TRBJ2-1; maybe TRBD1 (8 bases). The germline V gene has CDR1 LNHDA and CDR2 SQIVND (reference sequence). The CDR3 sequence is 16 residues long. Trimming removed 3 bases from V and 5 bases from J, with 17 bases in between. The CDR3 DNA reads TGTGCCAGTAGTATCAGGGGGCTAGCGGCTAACAATGAGCAGTTCTTC. The encoded protein is CASSIRGLAANNEQFF.

The chain carries TRBV6-5 and TRBJ2-7, with TRBD2 matching over 7 bases. V was clipped by 5 bases and J by 9 bases; unmatched bases: 7. The CDR3 length is 12 residues. The germline V gene has CDR1 MNHEY and CDR2 SVGAGI. CDR3 DNA: TGTGCCAGCAGTCCATTGGGGGGGAGGCAGTACTTC. Amino acid sequence: CASSPLGGRQYF.